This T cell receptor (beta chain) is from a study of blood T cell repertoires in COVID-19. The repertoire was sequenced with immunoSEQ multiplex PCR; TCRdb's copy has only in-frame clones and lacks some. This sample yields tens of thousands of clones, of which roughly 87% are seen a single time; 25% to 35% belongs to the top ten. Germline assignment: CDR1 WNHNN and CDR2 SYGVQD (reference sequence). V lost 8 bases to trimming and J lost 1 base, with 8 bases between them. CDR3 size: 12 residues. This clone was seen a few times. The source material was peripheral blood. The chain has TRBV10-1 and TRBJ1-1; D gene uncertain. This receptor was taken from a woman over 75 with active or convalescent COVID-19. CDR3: CASPRGNTEAFF. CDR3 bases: TGCGCCAGCCCACGGGGGAACACTGAAGCTTTCTTT.